This T cell receptor beta chain stems from a study of molecular identifiers for immune sequencing clone quantification. As for the study in general: In replicates, RNA from 20,000 or 100,000 naive CD8 cells was divided five ways and four parts were sequenced.

General study results and limits: Clones carrying above 20 RNA copies accounted for over 98% of effector molecules, under 1% in naive cells. Should identical TCR molecules share a barcode, the sizes of highly expanded clones could be underestimated.

Germline CDR1 is MNHEY and CDR2 is SVGAGI. The V segment lost 3 bases and the J segment 3 bases; nucleotides outside the gene matches: 4. CDR3 size: 15 residues. Both previously described methods and listed TCR primers were employed to make bulk TCR libraries. TCRdb re-called the PCR reads with MiXCR, one entry per CDR3 protein. The sample contains roughly 630,000 distinct CDR3 sequences, around 25% of which appear only once. This clonotype turned up a few times. Its antigen is currently unknown. The V call is TRBV6-5, the J call TRBJ1-5, with 8 bases lining up with TRBD1. The receptor's source is a human donor in good health. Some libraries in this study had Jurkat cell RNA spiked in. Source material: naive CD8+ T cells from blood, with Jurkat cell RNA spiked in. Documented subset: FACS-sorted CD8+CD4-CCR7+CD45RA+ naive T cells. In DNA form, the CDR3 reads TGTGCCAGCAGTTATACCAGGGGGCTCAATCAGCCCCAGCATTTT. It yields the protein CASSYTRGLNQPQHF.